The 2 T cell receptor beta chains in this list originate from one sample, sequenced in a study of T cell responses to AZD1222 COVID-19 vaccine. The method was immunoSEQ multiplex PCR; TCRdb's version includes in-frame clones alone and lacks a portion of them. The repertoire has roughly 120,000 clones, more than 75% of them found once; the top ten carry 7% to 9%. Sequencing was performed on peripheral blood, taken on day 0 of AZD1222 vaccination. The source of these receptors is an adult in good health.

V gene TRBV19 combines with J gene TRBJ1-1; TRBD1 aligns across 9 bases. CDR3 size: 15 residues. Germline V gives CDR1 LNHDA, CDR2 SQIVND (reference sequence). The ends lost 6 bases at V and 4 bases at J; junction bases unmatched: 9. For the CDR3, the DNA is TGTGCCAGTAGCCTAAACAGGGGGCAAAGCACTGAAGCTTTCTTT. It translates to CASSLNRGQSTEAFF. The complete variable domain, with remaining parts taken from reference TRBV19 and TRBJ1-1, reads DGGITQSPKYLFRKEGQNVTLSCEQNLNHDAMYWYRQDPGQGLRLIYYSQIVNDFQKGDIAEGYSVSREKKESFPLTVTSAQKNPTAFYLCASSLNRGQSTEAFFGQGTRLTVV.

The chain couples TRBV11-2 to TRBJ2-3; D is ambiguous. CDR1 is SGHAT, CDR2 FQNNGV, per germline. This CDR3 comprises 17 residues. V lost 4 bases to trimming and J lost 2 bases, with 19 bases between them. The CDR3 protein is CASSSQVGLGVTDTQYF. CDR3 DNA: TGTGCCAGCAGCTCCCAAGTCGGCCTAGGAGTCACAGATACGCAGTATTTT.